The 23 T cell receptor beta chains listed next were all sequenced from one sample in a study of blood T cell repertoires in COVID-19. Here immunoSEQ multiplex PCR was the method, and the copy in TCRdb shows in-frame clones only, minus some. The sample consists of tens of thousands of clones, roughly 88% of them appearing once. Sequences were obtained from peripheral blood. These receptors all stem from a man aged 65 to 79 with acute or convalescent COVID-19.

The chain carries TRBV5-8 and TRBJ1-5; the match to TRBD1 covers 8 bases. The CDR3 covers 14 residues. Germline values: CDR1 SGHTS, CDR2 YDEGEE. With V trimmed by 7 bases and J by 4 bases, 7 bases remained unmatched. This chain's CDR3 is CASGTGQENQPQHF. In DNA form, the CDR3 reads TGTGCCAGCGGGACGGGACAGGAGAATCAGCCCCAGCATTTT.

CDR3 bases: TGTGCCAGCAGCATCGTTTATGGCTACACCTTC. Translating it yields CASSIVYGYTF. The chain couples TRBV7-2 to TRBJ1-2; D ambiguous. CDR1 is SGHTA and CDR2 is FQGNSA in the germline V gene. CDR3 length: 11 amino acids. Trimming took 5 bases from V and 5 from J, leaving 6 bases between them.

This clone has ten or more counts. The rearrangement uses TRBV6-6 and TRBJ1-6; 7 positions agree with TRBD1. The CDR3 totals 14 residues. The V gene's germline CDR1 is MNHNY and CDR2 SVGAGI (reference sequence). The junction had 8 bases not matched to a gene; V was cut back by 5 bases and J by 10 bases. CDR3 residues: CASSMKGGESPLHF. As DNA, the CDR3 is TGTGCCAGCAGTATGAAAGGGGGCGAGTCACCCCTCCACTTT.

V and J are TRBV6-2 or TRBV6-3 and TRBJ2-7; TRBD2 aligns across 11 bases. CDR3 length equals 17 residues. V lost 6 bases, J lost 1 base, and 11 bases stayed unmatched. In germline, CDR1 is MNHEY, CDR2 SVGEGT. CDR3 bases: TGTGCCAGCAGCCAGATACAGAGGACTAGCGGGTCCTACGAGCAGTACTTC. The encoded protein is CASSQIQRTSGSYEQYF.

The chain recombines TRBV5-1 with TRBJ2-5, with 7 bases matching TRBD1. The CDR3 contains 13 residues. Trimming took 2 bases from V and 6 from J; bases not matched to a gene: 4. Germline V lookup: CDR1 SGHRS, CDR2 YFSETQ. The CDR3 spells CASSFEGAKTQYF. DNA for the CDR3: TGCGCCAGCAGCTTCGAGGGGGCGAAGACCCAGTACTTC.

This sequence joins TRBV5-1 and TRBJ2-2, with a weak D call TRBD2 (5 bases). The length of the CDR3 is 16 residues. V lost 1 base and J 2 bases, leaving 12 bases between the germline ends. CDR1 and CDR2 from the germline V gene are SGHRS and YFSETQ. CDR3 sequence (DNA): TGCGCCAGCAGCTTGTCGGGAACCTTTAACACCGGGGAGCTGTTTTTT. It yields the protein CASSLSGTFNTGELFF. The whole variable domain, remainder taken from reference TRBV5-1 and TRBJ2-2, is KAGVTQTPRYLIKTRGQQVTLSCSPISGHRSVSWYQQTPGQGLQFLFEYFSETQRNKGNFPGRFSGRQFSNSRSEMNVSTLELGDSALYLCASSLSGTFNTGELFFGEGSRLTVL.

J is TRBJ1-2 and V is TRBV24-1, with TRBD1 matching over 8 bases. This CDR3 spans 13 amino acids. Trimming at V came to 4 bases and at J to 8 bases, leaving 5 bases not matched to a gene. Per germline, CDR1 KGHDR and CDR2 SFDVKD. The CDR3 loop reads CATSEPTGDGYTF. The CDR3 DNA is TGTGCCACCAGTGAACCGACAGGGGACGGCTACACCTTC.

This rearrangement joins TRBV7-8 to TRBJ1-1; unclear D gene. This CDR3 is 12 amino acids long. V was trimmed by 4 bases and J by 6 bases, leaving 9 bases between them. Germline CDR1 is SGHVS and CDR2 is FQNEAQ. This CDR3 is CASSYDRAEAFF. The DNA of the CDR3 is TGTGCCAGCAGCTATGACCGGGCTGAAGCTTTCTTT.

The count of this clone is one. V is TRBV30 and J is TRBJ1-3; D not resolved. Germline lookup yields CDR1 GTSNPN and CDR2 SVGIG (reference sequence). Trimming removed 2 bases from V and 0 bases from J, with 5 bases in between. The CDR3 has 13 amino acids. The DNA of the CDR3 is TGTGCCTGGAGTCCCAACTCTGGAAACACCATATATTTT. This gives the protein CAWSPNSGNTIYF.

This chain links TRBV6-6 with TRBJ1-1; D is possibly TRBD1 (5 bases). Trimming took off 5 bases at V and 0 bases at J, with 7 bases between the two ends. Germline CDR1 reads MNHNY; CDR2 reads SVGAGI (reference sequence). The CDR3 is 13 amino acids. The CDR3 nucleotides read TGTGCCAGCAGTAGACAGCTGAACACTGAAGCTTTCTTT. Translation: CASSRQLNTEAFF.

The gene calls are TRBV7-2 and TRBJ2-7; TRBD1 agrees at 7 bases. This CDR3 is built from 15 residues. Germline CDR1 is SGHTA and CDR2 is FQGNSA. Trimming took 1 base from V and 3 from J; bases not matched to a gene: 6. The DNA for the CDR3 is TGTGCCAGCAGCTTAGGTGGGACAGACATCTACGAGCAGTACTTC. This sequence encodes CASSLGGTDIYEQYF.

J is TRBJ2-2 and V is TRBV9; 11 positions agree with TRBD2. This CDR3 has 17 residues. The J segment lost 1 base and the V segment lost 6 bases, leaving 8 bases of the junction unmatched. The germline CDR1 and CDR2 sequences are SGDLS and YYNGEE. This CDR3 is CASNPRGTSGNTGELFF. CDR3 DNA sequence: TGTGCCAGCAACCCCCGTGGGACTAGCGGGAACACCGGGGAGCTGTTTTTT.

The rearrangement links TRBV12-3 or TRBV12-4 to TRBJ1-1; D gene uncertain. Deletions cut 5 bases from V and 8 bases from J, with 15 bases between. CDR3 length equals 13 residues. CDR3: CASSRQSSSEAFF. The CDR3 bases are TGTGCCAGCAGTAGACAAAGTTCGTCCGAAGCTTTCTTT.

The V gene is TRBV6-1, the J gene TRBJ2-7; perhaps TRBD1 as D (5 bases). In germline, CDR1 is MNHNS, CDR2 SASEGT. This CDR3 is built from 13 residues. Trimming removed 1 base from V and 12 bases from J, with 16 bases in between. The CDR3 region has the DNA TGTGCCAGCAGTGAAGATTATGGGGCCGGACGGTACTTC. Translated: CASSEDYGAGRYF.

The rearrangement links TRBV5-1 to TRBJ2-5; TRBD2 matches at 8 bases. This CDR3 spans 15 amino acids. CDR1 is SGHRS, CDR2 YFSETQ, per germline. Germline trimming cut 4 bases from V and 4 bases from J; bases unmatched to any gene: 9. This CDR3 reads CASSRVGAGGETQYF. CDR3 DNA: TGCGCCAGCAGCCGGGTAGGGGCGGGAGGAGAGACCCAGTACTTC.

This clone was observed a single time. The CDR3 reads CASSLEPVETEAFF. CDR3 DNA: TGCGCCAGCAGCTTGGAACCGGTAGAAACTGAAGCTTTCTTT. The J gene is TRBJ1-1, the V gene TRBV5-1; D ambiguous. This CDR3 spans 14 amino acids. Germline assignment: CDR1 SGHRS and CDR2 YFSETQ. The germline V and J ends were trimmed by 0 bases and 5 bases, with 11 bases remaining between them.

The V and J genes are TRBV3-1 (or the pseudogene TRBV3-2) and TRBJ2-4; D might be TRBD2 (5 bases). V was clipped by 6 bases and J by 7 bases, with 19 bases between them. CDR1 and CDR2 (germline): LGHDT, YNNKEL (reference sequence). The CDR3 has 15 residues. This chain's CDR3 is CASSLVGDSSNIQYF. The CDR3 bases are TGTGCCAGCAGTCTCGTCGGGGATAGTTCGAACATTCAGTACTTC.

The chain combines TRBV6-1 with TRBJ2-7; 7 bases map to TRBD2. The CDR3 totals 14 residues. Germline assignment: CDR1 MNHNS and CDR2 SASEGT. The V gene end was trimmed by 3 bases and the J gene end by 4 bases; junction bases not matched to a gene: 6. The DNA for the CDR3 is TGTGCCAGCAGTGACGGGGGGAGGGCTTACGAGCAGTACTTC. Translated: CASSDGGRAYEQYF.

This clone was seen a single time. The chain links TRBV5-6 to TRBJ1-5; 9 bases are shared with TRBD1. The germline V gene encodes CDR1 SGHDT and CDR2 YYEEEE. Unmatched junction bases numbered 7, after V lost 4 bases and J lost 5 bases. This CDR3 contains 15 residues. The CDR3 reads CASSLRTGVDQPQHF. Here the CDR3 DNA reads TGTGCCAGCAGCCTCCGGACAGGGGTGGATCAGCCCCAGCATTTT.

The chain combines TRBV10-2 with TRBJ1-2, with unresolved D. CDR3 length equals 16 residues. V dropped 2 bases and J dropped 1 base, with 14 bases sitting between them. The germline V gene has CDR1 WSHSY and CDR2 SAAADI. The DNA for the CDR3 is TGCGCCAGCAGTGAGGGAGCAGAGGCTTTTAACTATGGCTACACCTTC. Translated: CASSEGAEAFNYGYTF.

The chain links TRBV6-4 to TRBJ1-1; D unclear. The germline V gene encodes CDR1 MRHNA and CDR2 SNTAGT. Trimming removed 3 bases at V and 1 base at J, with 9 bases between. The CDR3 covers 14 residues. The CDR3 region has the DNA TGTGCCAGCAGTGAGACAACCCAGAACACTGAAGCTTTCTTT. Residues: CASSETTQNTEAFF.

The rearrangement links TRBV11-2 to TRBJ2-1, with D possibly being TRBD2 (6 bases). Germline CDR1 is SGHAT and CDR2 is FQNNGV. The length of the CDR3 is 14 residues. V was shortened by 3 bases and J by 5 bases, with 11 bases between the two germline ends. The CDR3 coding sequence is TGTGCCAGCAGCTTTACCTCTAGCGACAATGAGCAGTTCTTC. Its protein product is CASSFTSSDNEQFF.

This chain connects TRBV6-4 to TRBJ1-5, with TRBD1 as a possible D gene (5 bases). This CDR3 comprises 13 residues. Germline CDR1 reads MRHNA; CDR2 reads SNTAGT. The V gene lost 4 bases and the J gene lost 7 bases, with 11 bases spanning the gap. CDR3 sequence: CASSVGEGQPQHF. In nucleotides, the CDR3 is TGTGCCAGCAGTGTGGGGGAGGGGCAGCCCCAGCATTTT.